The sequence of this TCR beta chain was determined in a study of cytotoxic CD8 clonotypes in ibrutinib-treated CLL. This table comes from immunoSEQ multiplex PCR, and its TCRdb copy is limited to in-frame clones, with some not included. The table has approximately 100,000 clones, roughly 80% seen once; the top ten hold around 32%. This CDR3 has 15 residues. The V gene end was trimmed by 3 bases and the J gene end by 3 bases; junction bases not matched to a gene: 5. The V gene's germline CDR1 is SGHRS and CDR2 YFSETQ. The clonotype comes from a human donor with chronic lymphocytic leukemia. The chain is built from TRBV5-1 and TRBJ2-7, with 11 bases fitting TRBD2. The starting material was PBMCs, obtained after 12 months of ibrutinib treatment. The CDR3 coding sequence is TGCGCCAGCAGCTCTAGCGGGGGGCCGAACTACGAGCAGTACTTC. It encodes CASSSSGGPNYEQYF.